The 24 T cell receptor beta chains presented below share a single source sample, sequenced in a study of human T cells and chemical hapten exposure. TCRdb reprocessed the RACE reads with MiXCR, giving one entry per CDR3 protein. The table includes more than 300,000 distinct CDR3 sequences, approximately 5.1% detected once. The time point was: pre-sensitization, week 0. Sample treatment: therapeutic diphenylcyclopropenone sensitization with weekly scalp DPC. Sequencing used whole blood, obtained in connection with sensitization to the hapten diphenylcyclopropenone (DPC). These receptors all stem from a woman aged 50 to 65 with alopecia areata. Some clones in this sample may be carry-over from other donors' samples.

This clonotype was seen at least ten times. The chain carries TRBV4-1 and TRBJ2-2; D is ambiguous. With 1 base removed from V and 4 bases from J, the gap between germline ends came to 10 bases. In germline, CDR1 is MGHRA, CDR2 YSYEKL. The CDR3 runs to 15 residues. CDR3 sequence reads: CASSQGPRVTGELFF. As DNA, the CDR3 is TGCGCCAGCAGCCAAGGCCCTAGGGTCACCGGGGAGCTGTTTTTT.

This clonotype was counted at least ten times. The chain couples TRBV20-1 to TRBJ2-3, with D perhaps matching TRBD1 (6 bases). Germline loops: CDR1 DFQATT, CDR2 SNEGSKA (reference sequence). Trimming shortened V by 3 bases and J by 2 bases, and 24 bases separated the two germline ends. CDR3 size: 18 residues. CDR3 region: CSASSGFLQGPPTDTQYF. CDR3 coding DNA: TGCAGTGCTAGCTCCGGGTTTCTACAGGGCCCCCCCACAGATACGCAGTATTTT.

This clonotype was found many times. The V call is TRBV2, the J call TRBJ2-2, with D possibly TRBD2 on 7 matching bases. V lost 4 bases to trimming and J lost 6 bases, with 9 bases between them. The germline CDR1 and CDR2 sequences are SNHLY and FYNNEI. The CDR3 has 13 amino acids. As DNA, the CDR3 is TGTGCCAGCAGTGTAGGGGGGGCCGGGGAGCTGTTTTTT. This translates into CASSVGGAGELFF.

This clonotype was detected ten times or more. The chain has TRBV11-2 and TRBJ2-7; TRBD2 matches at 7 bases. The length of the CDR3 is 16 residues. With V trimmed by 5 bases and J by 4 bases, 14 bases remained unmatched. Looked up from germline, CDR1 is SGHAT and CDR2 is FQNNGV. The CDR3 region is CASSPSGRGSGYEQYF. The DNA for the CDR3 is TGTGCCAGCAGCCCATCGGGGCGCGGGAGCGGGTACGAGCAGTACTTC.

This clonotype showed up just a few times. This sequence joins TRBV7-9 and TRBJ1-1; unclear D gene. CDR3 size: 14 residues. Germline CDR1 and CDR2: SEHNR and FQNEAQ (reference sequence). Between the trimmed V and J ends, which lost 2 bases and 3 bases, there was a span of 10 bases. DNA for the CDR3: TGTGCCAGCAGCTTAAAGGGTCGGGACACTGAAGCTTTCTTT. As protein: CASSLKGRDTEAFF.

In its sample, this clonotype was seen many times. The CDR3 spells CASSPRQRSSYNSPLHF. The CDR3 DNA is TGTGCCAGCAGTCCACGACAGAGGAGCTCCTATAATTCACCCCTCCACTTT. V is TRBV12-3 or TRBV12-4 and J is TRBJ1-6; possibly TRBD1 for D (5 bases). This CDR3 region has 17 residues. Trimming cost V 5 bases and J 0 bases, with 14 bases left between them.

This clonotype has at least ten counts. This chain joins TRBV12-3 or TRBV12-4 and TRBJ2-2, with D unclear. Trimming pared 7 bases from V and 5 bases from J, leaving 11 bases between. CDR3 length: 13 residues. The CDR3: CASTPLLTGELFF. In DNA form, the CDR3 reads TGTGCCAGCACCCCATTATTGACCGGGGAGCTGTTTTTT.

This sequence joins TRBV19 and TRBJ1-5; D might be TRBD1 (6 bases). This CDR3 is 14 amino acids long. CDR1 and CDR2 (germline): LNHDA, SQIVND (reference sequence). Trimming left V 6 bases short and J 3 bases short, with 12 bases between. CDR3 nucleotides: TGTGCCAGTAGCTACAGGGAGGACAATCAGCCCCAGCATTTT. Protein: CASSYREDNQPQHF.

This clonotype was counted at least ten times. CDR3 sequence: CASSVRGINEKLFF. In DNA, the CDR3 is TGTGCCAGCAGTGTAAGGGGGATCAATGAAAAACTGTTTTTT. The chain couples TRBV2 to TRBJ1-4; possibly TRBD1 for D (6 bases). The CDR3 is 14 amino acids. Germline CDR1 SNHLY, CDR2 FYNNEI. Trimming took 4 bases from V and 5 from J, leaving 11 bases between them.

Ten or more counts support this clonotype. V gene TRBV11-2 combines with J gene TRBJ2-4; D is tentatively TRBD1 or TRBD2 (5 bases each). V was trimmed by 4 bases and J by 7 bases, leaving 14 bases between them. Germline V gene data show CDR1 as SGHAT and CDR2 as FQNNGV. The CDR3 runs to 14 residues. As DNA, the CDR3 is TGTGCCAGCAGCTACCCGTCCGAGGGGAACATTCAGTACTTC. Its protein is CASSYPSEGNIQYF.

V is TRBV7-9 and J is TRBJ1-4, with D perhaps TRBD1 (5 bases). Germline CDR1 SEHNR, CDR2 FQNEAQ (reference sequence). The V end lost 7 bases, the J end lost 0 bases, and 12 bases lay between the germline ends. The CDR3 spans 15 residues. The DNA of the CDR3 is TGTGCCAGCACCATTAGGGGTGCAACTAATGAAAAACTGTTTTTT. Protein: CASTIRGATNEKLFF. Using reference TRBV7-9 and TRBJ1-4 for the parts outside the CDR3, the full variable domain is DTGVSQNPRHKITKRGQNVTFRCDPISEHNRLYWYRQTLGQGPEFLTYFQNEAQLEKSRLLSDRFSAERPKGSFSTLEIQRTEQGDSAMYLCASTIRGATNEKLFFGSGTQLSVL.

This clonotype was detected many times. V and J are TRBV9 and TRBJ2-7, with D tentatively TRBD1 (6 bases). This CDR3 is 16 amino acids long. Germline CDR1 and CDR2: SGDLS and YYNGEE. The ends were cut back, 1 base at V and 2 bases at J, with 16 bases in the middle. The CDR3 sequence: CASSVSPRTATYEQYF. Here the CDR3 DNA reads TGTGCCAGCAGCGTAAGTCCTAGGACAGCAACCTACGAGCAGTACTTC. The variable domain in full, completed from reference TRBV9 and TRBJ2-7, reads DSGVTQTPKHLITATGQRVTLRCSPRSGDLSVYWYQQSLDQGLQFLIQYYNGEERAKGNILERFSAQQFPDLHSELNLSSLELGDSALYFCASSVSPRTATYEQYFGPGTRLTVT.

This clonotype has at least ten counts. The chain links TRBV6-5 to TRBJ1-5, with TRBD1 matching 7 bases. The length of the CDR3 is 14 residues. J lost 6 bases, V lost 6 bases, and 8 bases had no gene match. Germline values: CDR1 MNHEY, CDR2 SVGAGI. CDR3 amino acids: CASSLWTGGQPQHF. The CDR3, as DNA: TGTGCCAGCAGCCTTTGGACAGGTGGTCAGCCCCAGCATTTT.

This clonotype was seen ten or more times. The genes are TRBV25-1 and TRBJ2-7, with D perhaps TRBD2 (6 bases). CDR1 and CDR2 from the germline V gene are MGHDK and SYGVNS. The CDR3 spans 14 residues. Trimming left V 5 bases short and J 2 bases short, with 13 bases between. The CDR3 DNA follows: TGTGCCAGCAGTCGGGGACTTACGCCCTACGAGCAGTACTTC. Protein: CASSRGLTPYEQYF.

This clonotype showed up many times. CDR3 region: CASAPSGADYYNEQFF. The CDR3 coding sequence is TGTGCCAGCGCCCCAAGTGGGGCGGATTACTACAATGAGCAGTTCTTC. The rearrangement links TRBV6-5 to TRBJ2-1, with D possibly matching TRBD1 (5 bases). The CDR3 consists of 16 residues. V was trimmed by 8 bases and J by 3 bases, leaving 20 bases between them. Germline assignment: CDR1 MNHEY and CDR2 SVGAGI.

The rearrangement joins TRBV5-4 to TRBJ2-3; no clear D. CDR1 SGHNT and CDR2 YYREEE come from the germline V gene (reference sequence). The germline V and J ends were trimmed by 4 bases and 0 bases, with 15 bases remaining between them. The CDR3 contains 16 residues. The CDR3 sequence is CASSPGPDPSTDTQYF. CDR3 nucleotides: TGTGCCAGCAGCCCCGGACCCGACCCTAGCACAGATACGCAGTATTTT.

The rearrangement links TRBV9 to TRBJ2-4, with a weak D call TRBD2 (6 bases). Between the trimmed V and J ends, which lost 1 base and 13 bases, there was a span of 24 bases. This CDR3 spans 16 amino acids. The germline V gene has CDR1 SGDLS and CDR2 YYNGEE. The CDR3 bases are TGTGCCAGCAGCGTAACTAGCTGGACCATCAAACAGGAGCAGTACTTC. This translates into CASSVTSWTIKQEQYF.

This clonotype was observed at least ten times. This sequence joins TRBV20-1 and TRBJ2-5; TRBD1 or TRBD2 may be the D gene (7 bases each). Trimming took 0 bases from V and 10 from J, leaving 24 bases between them. This CDR3 is 16 amino acids long. CDR1 DFQATT and CDR2 SNEGSKA come from the germline V gene (reference sequence). The CDR3 DNA is TGCAGTGCTAGAGATCCGGGAAGACAGGGCGGGAGCGGCCAGTACTTC. This gives the protein CSARDPGRQGGSGQYF.

CDR3 DNA sequence: TGCAGCGTGGGGACAGGAGGCCAAGAGACCCAGTACTTC. Encoded protein: CSVGTGGQETQYF. This rearrangement joins TRBV29-1 to TRBJ2-5, with 8 bases matching TRBD1. CDR3 length equals 13 residues. With 6 bases clipped from V and 1 base from J, the junction kept 4 bases outside the gene matches. The germline V gene encodes CDR1 SQVTM and CDR2 ANQGSEA.

The V call is TRBV12-3 or TRBV12-4, the J call TRBJ1-4; D might be TRBD1 (5 bases). The germline V and J ends were trimmed by 5 bases and 6 bases, with 13 bases remaining between them. The CDR3 runs 14 residues. The CDR3, as DNA: TGTGCCAGCAGTCGCCGGGACCTGGATGAAAAACTGTTTTTT. Translation: CASSRRDLDEKLFF.

This clonotype was seen many times. V usage is TRBV2 and J usage is TRBJ2-5; no clear D gene. The V end lost 1 base, the J end lost 1 base, and 7 bases lay between the germline ends. Germline CDR1 and CDR2: SNHLY and FYNNEI. The length of the CDR3 is 14 residues. The CDR3 nucleotides read TGTGCCAGCAGTGAAGAATTAGCCCAAGAGACCCAGTACTTC. This codes for CASSEELAQETQYF. The complete variable domain, with remaining parts taken from reference TRBV2 and TRBJ2-5, reads EPEVTQTPSHQVTQMGQEVILRCVPISNHLYFYWYRQILGQKVEFLVSFYNNEISEKSEIFDDQFSVERPDGSNFTLKIRSTKLEDSAMYFCASSEELAQETQYFGPGTRLLVL.

The chain couples TRBV12-3 or TRBV12-4 to TRBJ2-3; 8 nucleotides align to TRBD2. V lost 7 bases to trimming and J lost 4 bases; unmatched junction nucleotides: 4. CDR3 length: 13 amino acids. The CDR3 region is CASNHGGADTQYF. CDR3 sequence (DNA): TGTGCCAGCAACCACGGGGGGGCAGATACGCAGTATTTT.

The rearrangement links TRBV5-1 to TRBJ1-1; D ambiguous. Germline V gene data show CDR1 as SGHRS and CDR2 as YFSETQ. Trimming stripped 1 base from V and 2 bases from J, with 9 bases between. The CDR3 runs 14 residues. The CDR3 DNA is TGCGCCAGCAGCTTGTTGGACGGCAACACTGAAGCTTTCTTT. This encodes CASSLLDGNTEAFF. The full variable domain, its missing parts supplied by reference TRBV5-1 and TRBJ1-1, is KAGVTQTPRYLIKTRGQQVTLSCSPISGHRSVSWYQQTPGQGLQFLFEYFSETQRNKGNFPGRFSGRQFSNSRSEMNVSTLELGDSALYLCASSLLDGNTEAFFGQGTRLTVV.

This clonotype appeared many times. The chain combines TRBV24-1 with TRBJ2-3, with D perhaps given as TRBD1 or TRBD2 (5 bases each). In germline, CDR1 is KGHDR, CDR2 SFDVKD. Deletions cut 3 bases from V and 6 bases from J, with 18 bases between. There are 16 residues in the CDR3. The CDR3 reads CATSDRSGTLSDTQYF. CDR3 coding DNA: TGTGCCACCAGTGATCGATCCGGGACCTTATCCGATACGCAGTATTTT.